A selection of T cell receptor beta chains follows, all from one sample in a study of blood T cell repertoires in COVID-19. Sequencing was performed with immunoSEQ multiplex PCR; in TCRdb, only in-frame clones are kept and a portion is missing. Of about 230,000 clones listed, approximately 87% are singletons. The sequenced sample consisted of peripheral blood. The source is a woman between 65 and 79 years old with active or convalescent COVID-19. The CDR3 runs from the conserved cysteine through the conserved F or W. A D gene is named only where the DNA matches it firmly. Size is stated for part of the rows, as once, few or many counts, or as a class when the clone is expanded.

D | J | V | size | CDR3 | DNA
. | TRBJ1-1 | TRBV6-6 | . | CASSFHGEEHAFF | TGTGCCAGCAGTTTTCATGGGGAGGAGCACGCTTTCTTT
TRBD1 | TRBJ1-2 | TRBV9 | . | CASSSNPRDSKGYTF | TGTGCCAGCAGCTCTAACCCTCGGGACAGCAAAGGCTACACCTTC
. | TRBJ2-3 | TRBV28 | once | CASSSSVTTSTDTQYF | TGTGCCAGCAGTTCTAGCGTAACCACTAGCACAGATACGCAGTATTTT
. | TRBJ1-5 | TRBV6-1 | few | CASSERWGVGQPQHF | TGTGCCAGCAGTGAACGGTGGGGGGTTGGGCAGCCCCAGCATTTT
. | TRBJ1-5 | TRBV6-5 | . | CASSLAPNNQPQHF | TGTGCCAGCAGTCTAGCCCCTAACAATCAGCCCCAGCATTTT
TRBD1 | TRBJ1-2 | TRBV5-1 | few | CASTPPSQGPNYGYTF | TGCGCCAGCACCCCCCCGTCACAGGGGCCTAACTATGGCTACACCTTC
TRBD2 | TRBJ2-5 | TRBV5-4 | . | CASSLGLAGETQYF | TGTGCCAGCAGCTTGGGCCTAGCGGGTGAGACCCAGTACTTC
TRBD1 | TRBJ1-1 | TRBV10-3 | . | CAISERTGGLGTEAFF | TGTGCCATCAGTGAGCGAACAGGGGGTTTGGGTACTGAAGCTTTCTTT
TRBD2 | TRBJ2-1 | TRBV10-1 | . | CASSGLAANSYNEQFF | TGCGCCAGCAGTGGACTAGCGGCCAACTCCTACAATGAGCAGTTCTTC
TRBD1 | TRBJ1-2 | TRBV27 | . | CASRHRGLGYGYTF | TGTGCCAGCAGGCACAGGGGGCTCGGCTATGGCTACACCTTC
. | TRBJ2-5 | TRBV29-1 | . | CSVVSGQGWKETQYF | TGCAGCGTTGTGAGTGGCCAGGGGTGGAAAGAGACCCAGTACTTC
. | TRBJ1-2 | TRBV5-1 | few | CASSLEPPRNYGYTF | TGCGCCAGCAGCTTGGAACCCCCGCGAAACTATGGCTACACCTTC
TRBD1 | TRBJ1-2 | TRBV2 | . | CASSPGTGEIGYTF | TGTGCCAGCAGCCCCGGGACAGGGGAGATTGGCTACACCTTC
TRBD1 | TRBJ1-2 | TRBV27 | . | CASSLDGTAEANYGYTF | TGTGCCAGCAGTTTAGACGGGACAGCCGAGGCTAACTATGGCTACACCTTC
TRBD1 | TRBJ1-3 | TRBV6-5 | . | CASSYSGTGIGNTIYF | TGTGCCAGCAGTTACTCGGGGACAGGGATCGGAAACACCATATATTTT
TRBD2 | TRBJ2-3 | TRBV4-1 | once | CASSQGGAAGGLSQYF | TGCGCCAGCAGCCAAGGAGGTGCGGCGGGGGGGCTGTCGCAGTATTTT